This T cell receptor (beta chain) was profiled in a study of T cells after yellow fever vaccination. Study context: Preparation used SMART-Seq v4 Ultra Low Input for the low-cell-number fractions.

TCR cDNA, made by 5'RACE template switching, carried an added universal primer site and UMIs. Via MiXCR, TCRdb re-called the 5' RACE reads, giving one row per CDR3 protein. The data show a few hundred thousand distinct CDR3 sequences, roughly 4% seen once. Germline V gene data show CDR1 as SEHNR and CDR2 as FQNEAQ (reference sequence). The CDR3 length is 15 residues. The V segment lost 5 bases and the J segment 2 bases; nucleotides outside the gene matches: 7. Study conclusions and caveats: Post-booster repertoires contained most primary-vaccination clones again (almost 97% CD4, approximately 86% CD8). FACS-sorted repertoires could contain abundant clonotypes contaminating from the bulk population.

This clonotype showed up many times. The target antigen is unknown. The source material was PBMCs, sampled 5 days after the yellow fever booster vaccination. The chain combines TRBV7-9 with TRBJ2-3; the match to TRBD1 covers 7 bases. The TCR comes from a man between 18 and 29 years old who received the YFV17D yellow fever vaccine. In nucleotides, the CDR3 is TGTGCCAGCAGCGCGGACAGGAGATACACAGATACGCAGTATTTT. This encodes CASSADRRYTDTQYF.